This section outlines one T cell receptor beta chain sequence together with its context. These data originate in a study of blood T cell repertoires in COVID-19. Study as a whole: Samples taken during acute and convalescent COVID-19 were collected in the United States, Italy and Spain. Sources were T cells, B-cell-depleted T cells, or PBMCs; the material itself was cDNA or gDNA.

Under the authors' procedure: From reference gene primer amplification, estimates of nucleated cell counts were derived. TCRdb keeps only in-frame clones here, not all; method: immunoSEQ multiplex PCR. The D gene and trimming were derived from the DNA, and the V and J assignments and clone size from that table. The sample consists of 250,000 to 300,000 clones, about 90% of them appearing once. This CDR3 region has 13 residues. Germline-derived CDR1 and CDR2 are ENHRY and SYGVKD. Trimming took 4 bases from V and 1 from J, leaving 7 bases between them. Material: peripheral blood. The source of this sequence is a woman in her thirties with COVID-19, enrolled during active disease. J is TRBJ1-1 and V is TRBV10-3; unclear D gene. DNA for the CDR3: TGTGCCATCAGTGTTGAGCGGAACACTGAAGCTTTCTTT. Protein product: CAISVERNTEAFF.